The 20 T cell receptor beta chains below all came from one sample that was sequenced in a study of beta chain features in type 1 diabetes. The study reverse transcribed the entire isolated RNA, so it sequenced expressed TCRB transcripts. This table comes from immunoSEQ multiplex PCR, and its TCRdb copy is limited to in-frame clones, with some not included. The sample yields hundreds of thousands of clones, 10% to 15% seen once. What was sequenced was naive CD4+ T cells from blood. The receptor set was obtained from a man younger than 35 in good health.

This clone was seen only a few times. V usage is TRBV11-3 and J usage is TRBJ2-5; 8 bases agree with TRBD1. CDR1 SGHNT and CDR2 YENEEA come from the germline V gene. The CDR3 totals 14 residues. With 5 bases clipped from V and 2 bases from J, the junction kept 4 bases outside the gene matches. The CDR3 coding sequence is TGTGCCAGCAGCAGAACAGGGGGGCAAGAGACCCAGTACTTC. It specifies CASSRTGGQETQYF.

Regarding this clone: A much larger clone lies one base from this, so it may be a read error. The rearrangement joins TRBV7-9 to TRBJ1-6; no clear D gene. CDR3 size: 14 residues. Germline V CDR1 and CDR2: SEHNR, FQNEAQ (reference sequence). V was pared by 6 bases and J by 11 bases, with 17 bases between. The chain's CDR3 is CASSNKVSGTPLHF. In nucleotides, the CDR3 is TGTGCCAGCAGTAACAAGGTTAGCGGGACACCCCTCCACTTT. Full variable domain (rest looked up from reference TRBV7-9 and TRBJ1-6): DTGVSQNPRHKITKRGQNVTFRCDPISEHNRLYWYRQTLGQGPEFLTYFQNEAQLEKSRLLSDRFSAERPKGSFSTLEIQRTEQGDSAMYLCASSNKVSGTPLHFGNGTRLTVT.

V usage is TRBV11-2 and J usage is TRBJ2-7, with D possibly TRBD2 on 6 matching bases. This CDR3 region has 16 residues. Between the trimmed V and J ends, which lost 2 bases and 2 bases, there was a span of 16 bases. Germline loops: CDR1 SGHAT, CDR2 FQNNGV. The CDR3 DNA is TGTGCCAGCAGCTTAACCGCCGGTGGGGGGACCTACGAGCAGTACTTC. Translation gives CASSLTAGGGTYEQYF.

This clone was seen more than once but under ten times. Here the CDR3 reads CAWSVGGRNYGYTF. The DNA for the CDR3 is TGTGCCTGGAGTGTTGGGGGCCGTAACTATGGCTACACCTTC. The rearrangement uses TRBV30 and TRBJ1-2; TRBD1 might be the D (6 bases). The germline V and J ends were trimmed by 0 bases and 1 base, with 9 bases remaining between them. Per the germline V gene, CDR1 is GTSNPN and CDR2 is SVGIG (reference sequence). The CDR3 has 14 residues.

In its sample, this clone was seen a few times. The chain links TRBV9 to TRBJ2-5, with TRBD1 matching over 7 bases. V was pared by 2 bases and J by 5 bases, with 6 bases of the junction left unmatched. In germline, CDR1 is SGDLS, CDR2 YYNGEE. The CDR3 spans 14 residues. The CDR3 region is CASSVRDRKETQYF. As DNA, the CDR3 is TGTGCCAGCAGCGTTCGGGACAGAAAGGAGACCCAGTACTTC.

This clone has more than one count but fewer than ten. This sequence joins TRBV2 and TRBJ2-7; D perhaps matches TRBD1 (6 bases). V was clipped by 4 bases and J by 7 bases, with 14 bases between them. In germline, CDR1 is SNHLY, CDR2 FYNNEI. This CDR3 has 13 residues. CDR3 sequence: CASSGQGFWEQYF. The CDR3 DNA sequence: TGTGCCAGCAGTGGGCAGGGGTTTTGGGAGCAGTACTTC.

The chain couples TRBV5-1 to TRBJ2-3, with 12 bases that match TRBD2. The V gene's germline CDR1 is SGHRS and CDR2 YFSETQ. CDR3 length: 16 residues. J lost 2 bases, V lost 0 bases, and 1 base had no gene match. The DNA of the CDR3 is TGCGCCAGCAGCTTGGGGACTAGCGGGGACACAGATACGCAGTATTTT. Encoded protein: CASSLGTSGDTDTQYF.

This clone was observed a handful of times. The CDR3 spells CASSLGQDTDTQYF. CDR3 DNA: TGTGCCAGCAGCTTAGGTCAGGACACAGATACGCAGTATTTT. J is TRBJ2-3 and V is TRBV11-2; D not certain. The CDR3 is 14 amino acids. V was clipped by 1 base and J by 2 bases, with 7 bases between them. In germline, CDR1 is SGHAT, CDR2 FQNNGV. Combining the CDR3 with reference TRBV11-2 and TRBJ2-3 gives the whole variable domain EAGVAQSPRYKIIEKRQSVAFWCNPISGHATLYWYQQILGQGPKLLIQFQNNGVVDDSQLPKDRFSAERLKGVDSTLKIQPAKLEDSAVYLCASSLGQDTDTQYFGPGTRLTVL.

There are a few counts of this clone. This chain links TRBV2 with TRBJ2-7; TRBD2 matches at 13 bases. Per the germline V gene, CDR1 is SNHLY and CDR2 is FYNNEI. Losses at the gene ends were 5 bases for V and 4 bases for J; bases not matched to a gene: 5. This CDR3 spans 15 amino acids. In nucleotides, the CDR3 is TGTGCCAGCAGTCCCGGACTAGCGGGGGCTTACGAGCAGTACTTC. Translation gives CASSPGLAGAYEQYF.

The chain recombines TRBV30 with TRBJ1-3, with D unresolved. Germline assignment: CDR1 GTSNPN and CDR2 SVGIG (reference sequence). The V end was cut by 5 bases, the J end by 0 bases, with 8 bases between. The CDR3 extends over 13 amino acids. For the CDR3, the DNA is TGTGCCTGGGACACCATCTCTGGAAACACCATATATTTT. This codes for CAWDTISGNTIYF. Full variable domain (rest looked up from reference TRBV30 and TRBJ1-3): SQTIHQWPATLVQPVGSPLSLECTVEGTSNPNLYWYRQAAGRGLQLLFYSVGIGQISSEVPQNLSASRPQDRQFILSSKKLLLSDSGFYLCAWDTISGNTIYFGEGSWLTVV.

A word on this clone: Other DNA sequences within the sample encode an identical CDR3. The chain joins TRBV5-1 to TRBJ1-1; the D is unclear. In germline, CDR1 is SGHRS, CDR2 YFSETQ. V lost 0 bases to trimming and J lost 0 bases, with 9 bases between them. CDR3 length: 15 residues. CDR3 sequence (DNA): TGCGCCAGCAGCTTGGATCGGGGAATGAACACTGAAGCTTTCTTT. This gives the protein CASSLDRGMNTEAFF.

A word on this clone: A much larger clone is a single base away; this may be a read error. The genes are TRBV28 and TRBJ2-7; 9 positions agree with TRBD2. Germline CDR1 is MDHEN and CDR2 is SYDVKM. The CDR3 totals 14 residues. With 4 bases clipped from V and 5 bases from J, the junction kept 6 bases outside the gene matches. As DNA, the CDR3 is TGTGCCAGCAGTTCCGGGACTAGCTACCACGAGCAGTACTTC. Translating gives CASSSGTSYHEQYF. The full variable domain, with the rest looked up from reference TRBV28 and TRBJ2-7, is DVKVTQSSRYLVKRTGEKVFLECVQDMDHENMFWYRQDPGLGLRLIYFSYDVKMKEKGDIPEGYSVSREKKERFSLILESASTNQTSMYLCASSSGTSYHEQYFGPGTRLTVT.

This chain links TRBV29-1 with TRBJ1-1; D remains unclear. This CDR3 region has 13 residues. The V end lost 5 bases, the J end lost 5 bases, and 15 bases lay between the germline ends. Germline V gene sequence: CDR1 SQVTM, CDR2 ANQGSEA. The CDR3 DNA follows: TGCAGCGTTTCCGACATGGGGAGGACTGAAGCTTTCTTT. It translates to CSVSDMGRTEAFF.

This clone was observed a few times. V gene TRBV10-3 combines with J gene TRBJ2-2; the match to TRBD1 covers 7 bases. The CDR3 runs to 15 residues. The germline V gene has CDR1 ENHRY and CDR2 SYGVKD. Trimming at V came to 2 bases and at J to 4 bases, leaving 4 bases not matched to a gene. The CDR3 DNA reads TGTGCCATCAGTGAGACGACAGGGTTCACCGGGGAGCTGTTTTTT. This codes for CAISETTGFTGELFF.

The chain uses TRBV7-2 and TRBJ1-5, with 9 bases matching TRBD1. Germline V CDR1 and CDR2: SGHTA, FQGNSA. The V gene end was trimmed by 6 bases and the J gene end by 4 bases; junction bases not matched to a gene: 7. The CDR3 is 15 residues long. CDR3: CASSRTGGRNQPQHF. Here the CDR3 DNA reads TGTGCCAGCAGTCGAACAGGGGGCCGTAATCAGCCCCAGCATTTT.

The J gene is TRBJ2-4, the V gene TRBV28; 9 bases agree with TRBD2. CDR3 size: 13 residues. V lost 9 bases and J lost 6; bases outside the gene matches: 6. Germline V gene sequence: CDR1 MDHEN, CDR2 SYDVKM. This chain's CDR3 is CASNISGRNIQYF. Written as DNA, the CDR3 is TGTGCCAGTAATATTAGCGGGAGAAACATTCAGTACTTC.

The V and J genes are TRBV9 and TRBJ1-2; D remains unclear. The CDR3 runs to 13 residues. V was shortened by 0 bases and J by 1 base, with 4 bases between the two germline ends. Germline lookup yields CDR1 SGDLS and CDR2 YYNGEE. The CDR3 DNA is TGTGCCAGCAGCGTAGATTATAACTATGGCTACACCTTC. Protein sequence: CASSVDYNYGYTF.

The table lists this clone with a few counts. The chain recombines TRBV27 with TRBJ2-1; TRBD2 aligns across 7 bases. J gave up 1 base and V 5 bases, and 5 bases lay outside the gene matches. The germline V gene encodes CDR1 MNHEY and CDR2 SMNVEV (reference sequence). The CDR3 contains 15 residues. CDR3 sequence: CASSLSGRSYNEQFF. CDR3 nucleotides: TGTGCCAGCAGTCTTAGCGGGCGATCCTACAATGAGCAGTTCTTC.

This sequence joins TRBV6-5 and TRBJ2-3, with 9 nucleotides matching TRBD1. V was pared by 7 bases and J by 8 bases, with 10 bases of the junction left unmatched. The CDR3 sequence is 14 residues long. Germline CDR1 reads MNHEY; CDR2 reads SVGAGI. CDR3 nucleotides: TGTGCCAGCACAAACACAGGGGGCGCGGGTACGCAGTATTTT. It encodes CASTNTGGAGTQYF.

V usage is TRBV28 and J usage is TRBJ2-7; D is uncertain. V was pared by 2 bases and J by 7 bases, with 15 bases between. This CDR3 contains 14 residues. Germline V gene sequence: CDR1 MDHEN, CDR2 SYDVKM. The CDR3 region is CASSLPATPWEQYF. DNA of the CDR3: TGTGCCAGCAGTTTACCGGCGACACCCTGGGAGCAGTACTTC.